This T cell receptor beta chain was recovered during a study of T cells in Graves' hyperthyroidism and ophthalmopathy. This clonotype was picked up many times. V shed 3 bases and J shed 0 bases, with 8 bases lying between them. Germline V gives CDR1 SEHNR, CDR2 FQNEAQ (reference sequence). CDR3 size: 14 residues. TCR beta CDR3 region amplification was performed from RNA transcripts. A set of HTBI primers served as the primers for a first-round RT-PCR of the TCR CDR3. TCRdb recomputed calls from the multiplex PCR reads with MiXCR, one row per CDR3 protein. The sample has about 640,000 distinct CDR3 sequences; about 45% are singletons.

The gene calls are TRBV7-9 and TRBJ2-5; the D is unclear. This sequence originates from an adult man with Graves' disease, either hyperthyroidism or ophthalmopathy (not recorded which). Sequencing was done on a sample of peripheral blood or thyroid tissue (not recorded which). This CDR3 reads CASSLGIYQETQYF. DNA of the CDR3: TGTGCCAGCAGCTTGGGAATCTACCAAGAGACCCAGTACTTC.